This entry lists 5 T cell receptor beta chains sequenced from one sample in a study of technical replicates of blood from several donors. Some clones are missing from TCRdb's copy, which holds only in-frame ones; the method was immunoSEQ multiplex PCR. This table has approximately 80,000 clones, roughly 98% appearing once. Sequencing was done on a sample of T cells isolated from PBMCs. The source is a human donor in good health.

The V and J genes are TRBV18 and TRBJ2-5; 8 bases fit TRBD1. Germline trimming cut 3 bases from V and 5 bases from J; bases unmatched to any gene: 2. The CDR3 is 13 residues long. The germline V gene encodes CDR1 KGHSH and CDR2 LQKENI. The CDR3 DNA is TGTGCCAGCTCACCGACAGGGGAGGAGACCCAGTACTTC. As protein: CASSPTGEETQYF.

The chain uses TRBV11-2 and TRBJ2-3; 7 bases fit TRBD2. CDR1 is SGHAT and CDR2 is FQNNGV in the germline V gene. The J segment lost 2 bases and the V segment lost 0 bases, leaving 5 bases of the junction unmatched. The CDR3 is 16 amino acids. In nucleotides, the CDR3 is TGTGCCAGCAGCTTAGAGGCGGGGGTGAACACAGATACGCAGTATTTT. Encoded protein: CASSLEAGVNTDTQYF.

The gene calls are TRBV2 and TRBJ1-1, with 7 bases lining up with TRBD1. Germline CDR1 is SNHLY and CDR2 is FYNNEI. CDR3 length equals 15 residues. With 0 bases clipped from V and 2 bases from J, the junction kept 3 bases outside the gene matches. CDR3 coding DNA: TGTGCCAGCAGTGAAGCACAGGGGCTAAACACTGAAGCTTTCTTT. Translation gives CASSEAQGLNTEAFF.

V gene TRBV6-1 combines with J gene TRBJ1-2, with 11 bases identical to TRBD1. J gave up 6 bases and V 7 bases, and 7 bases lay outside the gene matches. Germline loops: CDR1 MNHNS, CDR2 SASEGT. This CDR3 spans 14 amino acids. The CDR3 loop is CASNTRDRGDGYTF. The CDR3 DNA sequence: TGTGCCAGCAATACAAGGGACAGGGGGGATGGCTACACCTTC.

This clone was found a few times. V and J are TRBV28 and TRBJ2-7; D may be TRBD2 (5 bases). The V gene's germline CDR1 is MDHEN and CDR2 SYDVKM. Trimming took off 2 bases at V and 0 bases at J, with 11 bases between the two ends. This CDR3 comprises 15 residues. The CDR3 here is CASSLEGRSSYEQYF. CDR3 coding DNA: TGTGCCAGCAGTTTAGAGGGCCGGAGCTCCTACGAGCAGTACTTC.